Sequencing of this TCR beta chain was carried out in a study of T cell responses to AZD1222 COVID-19 vaccine. Background on the study: Pooling covered second doses at about 4 or about 12 weeks. Findings and limits, study-wide: Among the donors, most were white British and more were female, and clonal diversity was possibly underestimated. Baseline testing showed seropositivity in only a handful of AZD1222 recipients.

On this clone: Its antigen is as yet unknown.

The protocol was immunoSEQ multiplex PCR, while the TCRdb copy is restricted to in-frame clones and leaves out a portion. The repertoire has about 85,000 clones, 80% to 90% of them found once; the top ten carry less than 20%. Here the sequenced sample was peripheral blood, taken on day 0 of AZD1222 vaccination. This receptor was obtained from an adult in good health.

In DNA form, the CDR3 reads TGCGCCAGCAGCTCCGCAATACAGGGGTGGAATAATGAAAAACTGTTTTTT. Protein: CASSSAIQGWNNEKLFF. The J gene is TRBJ1-4, the V gene TRBV5-1; 7 bases are shared with TRBD1. After removal of 3 bases from V and 4 bases from J, the junction contained 12 bases not matched to a gene. Germline CDR1 SGHRS, CDR2 YFSETQ. This CDR3 has 17 amino acids.